Described below is a single TCR beta chain sequence and its context. Its antigen has not been determined. No much larger clone is present one base from it, and per-base qualities are unavailable. TCRbeta CDR3 regions were amplified from genomic DNA using the immunoSEQ Assay, a bias-controlled multiplex PCR. The original methods were these. Nucleated cell counts per sample were estimated from amplification of reference gene primers within the assay. To quantify the absolute abundance of each unique TCRbeta CDR3 rearrangement, sequence reads were collapsed and filtered. For each sample, productive Simpson clonality was calculated as the square root of Simpson's diversity index across productive rearrangements. The table was pulled from immuneACCESS by TCRdb, which kept in-frame rearrangements only. Such tables lose some clones; where checked, under half of the loss comes from unresolved V genes, and the rest has no known cause. D and trimming were read from the DNA, whereas the V and J calls and clone size are those reported in that table. This sample gives some 200,000 clones in total; around 82% of them show up just once. Clones ranked in the top ten supply nearly 5% of the sample.

The data derive from a study of blood T cell repertoires in COVID-19 (dated by TCRdb to about 2020). In terms of the full investigation: Collaborator samples came from the United States, Italy and Spain and covered acute and convalescent phases of COVID-19. Sample metadata almost always included a de-identified subject ID, COVID-19 status, age in years and sex. Subjects who had been exposed to COVID-19, were actively infected with it, or had recovered from it provided the deeply sampled blood TCRbeta repertoires that made up the dataset. Samples came from the ongoing ImmuneRACE study (first 160 participants) plus 1,254 subjects from 6 global collaborators. The material from the prospective study consisted of cDNA or gDNA derived from T cells, B-cell-depleted T cells, or PBMCs. A freely available public database, intended as a resource for researchers studying the immune response to SARS-CoV-2, is where the repertoires were released. Where available, HLA class I and class II types were taken from metadata supplied by the sample provider and were not determined by assay-based typing.

Relative to germline, V is 4 bases shorter and J is 5 bases shorter, with 5 bases between their ends. The CDR3 numbers 11 residues from cysteine through phenylalanine. Solely the CDR3 DNA is kept, with 33 bases framed from the first base. The germline V gene yields SGHTA for CDR1 and FQGNSA for CDR2. Participants in the prospective study were enrolled through a virtual design, were aged about 18 to 100 years, and lived in 24 United States geographic areas. To assign participants to cohorts, the prospective study relied on clinical history that participants themselves reported in a screening survey and a study questionnaire. Exposed participants were defined as having been in contact with someone with a PCR-confirmed or clinician-diagnosed COVID-19 case within 2 weeks of study entry. Each participant in the prospective study had whole blood, serum and a nasopharyngeal or oropharyngeal swab collected by mobile phlebotomists. Prospective study participants could optionally give additional blood draws and questionnaires over an approximately two-month period. Before DNA extraction, blood samples from the prospective study were shipped at room temperature or frozen.

Beyond this particular receptor, the publication reports: How much clinical and demographic metadata was included differed by source and by participant, and the metadata was provided uncurated.

This receptor was identified in a woman in her forties or fifties who had been exposed to COVID-19. The specimen was PBMCs or T cells enriched from blood (not recorded which). The chain uses TRBV7-2 and TRBJ1-1, with the D gene uncertain. The CDR3 reads CASSSLTEAFF. Here is the DNA: TGTGCCAGCAGCTCCCTGACTGAAGCTTTCTTT.